This TCR beta chain is drawn from a study of identical twins. TCRdb redid the calling of the 5' RACE reads with MiXCR, one entry per CDR3 protein. The table shows under 800,000 distinct CDR3 sequences, with roughly 20% occurring only once. Trimming cost V 4 bases and J 0 bases, with 14 bases left between them. Germline lookup yields CDR1 LGHDT and CDR2 YNNKEL (reference sequence). This CDR3 contains 16 residues. This clonotype was counted a few times. These data also featured in a second study, about T cells expressing NK-cell markers.

The sequence was collected from a woman aged 18 to 35 in good health. The chain uses TRBV3-1 and TRBJ2-3, with a tentative D call TRBD2 (6 bases). The sample taken for sequencing was PBMCs. The CDR3: CASSPPEGQSTDTQYF. CDR3 nucleotides: TGTGCCAGCAGCCCCCCGGAGGGGCAAAGCACAGATACGCAGTATTTT.